This TCR beta chain was documented in a study of blood T cell repertoires in COVID-19. As for the study in general: Spain, Italy and the United States supplied samples that represented acute and convalescent COVID-19. Sources were T cells, B-cell-depleted T cells, or PBMCs; the material itself was cDNA or gDNA.

The CDR3 has 12 residues. V shed 1 base and J shed 4 bases, with 5 bases lying between them. Germline values: CDR1 KGHSH, CDR2 LQKENI. Original methodology: Reference gene primers were amplified, and this amplification served to estimate nucleated cell counts. Sequencing was performed with immunoSEQ multiplex PCR; in TCRdb, only in-frame clones are kept and a portion is missing. The V and J calls and clone size were taken over from that table, and D and trimming were inferred from the DNA. The data show approximately 280,000 clones, 89% seen once. The V and J genes are TRBV18 and TRBJ2-7; D call uncertain. This receptor was identified in a woman aged 60-75 years with acute or convalescent COVID-19. Sequencing input: peripheral blood. The chain's CDR3 is CASSPREYEQYF. The CDR3 DNA is TGTGCCAGCTCACCACGAGAATACGAGCAGTACTTC.